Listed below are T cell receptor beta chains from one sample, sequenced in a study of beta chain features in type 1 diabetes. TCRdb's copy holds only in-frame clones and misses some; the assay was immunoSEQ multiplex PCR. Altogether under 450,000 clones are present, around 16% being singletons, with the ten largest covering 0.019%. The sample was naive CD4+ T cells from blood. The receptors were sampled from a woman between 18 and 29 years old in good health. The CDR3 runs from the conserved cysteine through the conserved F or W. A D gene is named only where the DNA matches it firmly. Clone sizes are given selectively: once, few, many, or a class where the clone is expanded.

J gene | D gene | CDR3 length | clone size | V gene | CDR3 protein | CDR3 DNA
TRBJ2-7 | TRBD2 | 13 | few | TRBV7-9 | CASSGLAASEQYF | TGTGCCAGCAGCGGACTAGCGGCTTCGGAGCAGTACTTC
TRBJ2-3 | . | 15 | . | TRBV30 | CAWGLLGGRTDTQYF | TGTGCCTGGGGCCTTCTAGGGGGACGCACAGATACGCAGTATTTT
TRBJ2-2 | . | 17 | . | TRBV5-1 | CASSFNPVASGTGELFF | TGCGCCAGCAGTTTTAATCCAGTCGCTTCGGGGACCGGGGAGCTGTTTTTT
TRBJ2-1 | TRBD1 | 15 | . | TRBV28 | CASSPGTGIYNEQFF | TGTGCCAGCAGTCCCGGGACAGGGATCTACAATGAGCAGTTCTTC
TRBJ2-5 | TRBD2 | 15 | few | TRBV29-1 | CSVLSGRALGETQYF | TGCAGCGTCTTAAGCGGGAGGGCCTTAGGAGAGACCCAGTACTTC
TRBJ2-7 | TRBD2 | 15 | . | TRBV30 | CALRTSGAPSYEQYF | TGTGCTTTGCGGACTAGCGGGGCCCCCTCCTACGAGCAGTACTTC
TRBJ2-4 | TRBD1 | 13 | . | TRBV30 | CAWSGTGADIQYF | TGTGCCTGGAGTGGGACAGGGGCCGACATTCAGTACTTC
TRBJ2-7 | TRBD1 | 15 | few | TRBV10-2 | CASSEPGQGKDEQYF | TGCGCCAGCAGTGAACCGGGACAGGGTAAGGACGAGCAGTACTTC
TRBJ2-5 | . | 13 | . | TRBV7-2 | CASSRDNEETQYF | TGTGCCAGCAGCCGGGACAACGAAGAGACCCAGTACTTC
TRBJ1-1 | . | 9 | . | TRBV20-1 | CSASKQRLF | TGCAGTGCTAGCAAACAGCGGCTCTTT
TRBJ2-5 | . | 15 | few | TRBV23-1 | CASSQYGQGQETQYF | TGCGCCAGCAGTCAATACGGGCAGGGACAAGAGACCCAGTACTTC
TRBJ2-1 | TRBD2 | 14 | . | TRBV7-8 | CASLRTSGFDEQFF | TGTGCCAGCCTCAGGACTAGCGGGTTCGATGAGCAGTTCTTC
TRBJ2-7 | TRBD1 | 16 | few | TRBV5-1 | CASSLAAGTGSYEQYF | TGCGCCAGCAGCTTGGCCGCGGGGACAGGGTCCTACGAGCAGTACTTC
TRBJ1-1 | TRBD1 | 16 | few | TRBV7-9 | CASSANWDRDLTEAFF | TGTGCCAGCAGCGCAAATTGGGACAGGGACCTCACTGAAGCTTTCTTT
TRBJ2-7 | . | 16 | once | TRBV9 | CASSLPEADIGHEQYF | TGTGCCAGCAGCCTACCGGAAGCGGATATAGGACACGAGCAGTACTTC
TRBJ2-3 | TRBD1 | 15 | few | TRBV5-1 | CASSFTTGGGDTQYF | TGCGCCAGCAGCTTTACGACAGGGGGTGGAGATACGCAGTATTTT
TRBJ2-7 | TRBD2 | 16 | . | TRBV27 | CASSLVLAGDLYEQYF | TGTGCCAGCAGTTTAGTTCTAGCGGGAGACTTATACGAGCAGTACTTC
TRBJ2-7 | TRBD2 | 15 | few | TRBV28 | CASSSLAGANAEQYF | TGTGCCAGCAGTTCACTAGCGGGGGCCAACGCCGAGCAGTACTTC
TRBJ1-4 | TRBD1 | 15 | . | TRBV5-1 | CASSERQGTVEKLFF | TGCGCCAGCAGCGAAAGACAGGGGACCGTCGAAAAACTGTTTTTT
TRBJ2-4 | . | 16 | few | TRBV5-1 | CASSPRAQEAKNIQYF | TGCGCCAGCAGCCCGAGGGCTCAGGAAGCCAAAAACATTCAGTACTTC
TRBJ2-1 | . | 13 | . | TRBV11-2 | CASSLVADNEQFF | TGTGCCAGCAGCTTAGTGGCGGACAATGAGCAGTTCTTC
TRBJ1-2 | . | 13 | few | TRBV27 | CASSLRLDRRYTF | TGTGCCAGCAGCCTGCGCCTGGACAGAAGGTACACCTTC
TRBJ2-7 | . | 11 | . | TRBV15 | CATSGHYEQYF | TGTGCCACCAGCGGACACTACGAGCAGTACTTC
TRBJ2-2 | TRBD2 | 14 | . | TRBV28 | CATKREGSAGELFF | TGTGCCACTAAACGGGAGGGCAGTGCCGGGGAGCTGTTTTTT
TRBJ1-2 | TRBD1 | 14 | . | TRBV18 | CASSQLGQVYGYTF | TGTGCCAGCTCACAACTGGGACAGGTCTATGGCTACACCTTC
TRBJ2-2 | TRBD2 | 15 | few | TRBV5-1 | CASSLGGLASGELFF | TGCGCCAGCAGCTTGGGAGGACTAGCGTCCGGGGAGCTGTTTTTT
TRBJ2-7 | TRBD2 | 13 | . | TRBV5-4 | CASSSVGRYEQYF | TGTGCCAGCAGCTCCGTCGGGAGGTACGAGCAGTACTTC
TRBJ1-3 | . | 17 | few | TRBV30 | CAWSALPQGFTGNTIYF | TGTGCCTGGAGTGCGCTACCACAGGGCTTTACTGGAAACACCATATATTTT
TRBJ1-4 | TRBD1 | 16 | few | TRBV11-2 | CASSLDPGQRWEKLFF | TGTGCCAGCAGCTTAGACCCGGGACAGCGCTGGGAAAAACTGTTTTTT
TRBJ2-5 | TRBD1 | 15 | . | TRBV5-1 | CASSWGTAAQETQYF | TGCGCCAGCAGCTGGGGGACAGCAGCACAAGAGACCCAGTACTTC
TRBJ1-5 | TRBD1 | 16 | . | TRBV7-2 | CASSFFGTGSNQPQHF | TGTGCCAGCAGCTTTTTTGGGACAGGGAGCAATCAGCCCCAGCATTTT
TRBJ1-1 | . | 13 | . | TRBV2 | CASTPLMNTEAFF | TGTGCCAGCACCCCCCTTATGAACACTGAAGCTTTCTTT
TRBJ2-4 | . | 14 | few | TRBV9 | CASSVGLAKNIQYF | TGTGCCAGCAGCGTGGGCTTAGCCAAAAACATTCAGTACTTC
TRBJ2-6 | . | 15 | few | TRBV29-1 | CSVSTGGSGANVLTF | TGCAGCGTTTCGACCGGCGGGTCTGGGGCCAACGTCCTGACTTTC
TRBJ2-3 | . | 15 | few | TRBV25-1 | CASSDPAESTDTQYF | TGTGCCAGCAGTGATCCAGCGGAGAGCACAGATACGCAGTATTTT
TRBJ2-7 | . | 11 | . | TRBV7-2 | CASSIGYEQYF | TGTGCCAGCAGCATAGGCTATGAGCAGTACTTC
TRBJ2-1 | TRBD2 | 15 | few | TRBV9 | CASSETSGSYNEQFF | TGTGCCAGCAGCGAAACTAGCGGCTCCTACAATGAGCAGTTCTTC
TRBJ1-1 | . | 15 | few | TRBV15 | CATSRDRQTNTEAFF | TGTGCCACCAGCAGAGATCGACAGACGAACACTGAAGCTTTCTTT
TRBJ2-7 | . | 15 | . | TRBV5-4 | CASSLDGVGSYEQYF | TGTGCCAGCAGCTTGGACGGGGTGGGCTCCTACGAGCAGTACTTC
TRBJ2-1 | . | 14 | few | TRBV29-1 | CSVVGGYSYNEQFF | TGCAGCGTTGTGGGCGGGTACTCCTACAATGAGCAGTTCTTC
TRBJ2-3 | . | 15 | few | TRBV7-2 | CASSPRQAATDTQYF | TGTGCCAGCAGCCCAAGACAGGCCGCCACAGATACGCAGTATTTT
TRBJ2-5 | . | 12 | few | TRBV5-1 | CASSTSQETQYF | TGCGCCAGCAGCACAAGCCAAGAGACCCAGTACTTC
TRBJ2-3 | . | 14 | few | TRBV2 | CASSGRTGTDTQYF | TGTGCCAGCAGTGGGAGGACAGGCACAGATACGCAGTATTTT
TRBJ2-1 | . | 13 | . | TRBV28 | CASVGRERNEQFF | TGTGCCAGTGTCGGACGGGAAAGGAATGAGCAGTTCTTC
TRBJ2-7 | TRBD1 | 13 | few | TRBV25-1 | CASRGTGVSEQYF | TGTGCCAGCCGCGGGACAGGGGTTTCCGAGCAGTACTTC
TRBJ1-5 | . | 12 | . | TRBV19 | CASSPYYQPQHF | TGTGCCAGTAGCCCCTACTATCAGCCCCAGCATTTT
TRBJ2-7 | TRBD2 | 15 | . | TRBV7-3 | CASSSQAGGPHEQYF | TGTGCCAGCAGCAGTCAGGCGGGAGGGCCCCACGAGCAGTACTTC
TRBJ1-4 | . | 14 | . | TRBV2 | CASRTQGVVEKLFF | TGTGCCAGCAGGACACAGGGAGTTGTTGAAAAACTGTTTTTT
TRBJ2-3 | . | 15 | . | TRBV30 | CAWSLGTSKWNTQYF | TGTGCCTGGAGTCTCGGGACTTCGAAATGGAATACGCAGTATTTT
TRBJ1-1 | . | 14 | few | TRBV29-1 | CSVEGLLMNTEAFF | TGCAGCGTTGAAGGGCTGCTTATGAACACTGAAGCTTTCTTT
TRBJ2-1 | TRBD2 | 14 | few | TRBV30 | CAWSVRLAGNEQFF | TGTGCCTGGAGTGTAAGACTAGCGGGAAATGAGCAGTTCTTC
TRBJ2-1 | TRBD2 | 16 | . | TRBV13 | CASSLVSGRRYNEQFF | TGTGCCAGCAGCTTAGTCAGCGGGAGAAGGTACAATGAGCAGTTCTTC
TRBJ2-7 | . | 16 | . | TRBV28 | CASSLPTGGGGYQQYF | TGTGCCAGCAGTCTTCCGACGGGGGGCGGCGGGTACCAGCAGTACTTC